The clone carrying this TCR beta chain was detected a few times. During active infection, Seattle patients enrolled and were then monitored through disease. The entry originates in a study of blood T cell repertoires in COVID-19. The wider study: Sites across the United States, Italy and Spain contributed samples from acute and convalescent COVID-19. Sample material is recorded as cDNA or gDNA derived from T cells, B-cell-depleted T cells, or PBMCs.

Authors' processing steps: Amplification of reference gene primers was used by the study to estimate nucleated cell counts. Only in-frame clones appear in the TCRdb table, and some are missing; sequencing was by immunoSEQ multiplex PCR. The V and J calls and clone size come from that table; D and trimming were worked out from the DNA. This table holds under 150,000 clones, 85% to 90% found once. The length of the CDR3 is 14 residues. Germline loops: CDR1 SGHRS, CDR2 YFSETQ. V lost 4 bases, J lost 5 bases, and 15 bases lay in between. The sequence derives from a woman aged 60-75 years with COVID-19, enrolled during active disease. Sequenced: peripheral blood. This chain uses TRBV5-1 with TRBJ1-1, with a weak D call TRBD1 (6 bases). CDR3 sequence reads: CASSAAGGETEAFF. CDR3 DNA sequence: TGCGCCAGCAGCGCCGCGGGGGGCGAGACTGAAGCTTTCTTT.